These T cell receptor beta chains were read from a single sample in a study of blood T cell repertoires in COVID-19. The repertoire was sequenced with immunoSEQ multiplex PCR; TCRdb's copy has only in-frame clones and lacks some. The sample gives 65,000 to 85,000 clones, more than 75% of which show up once; about 11% is in the top ten. Sequencing input: peripheral blood. Source of these receptors: a woman between 18 and 29 years old with acute or convalescent COVID-19. Each CDR3 is given with its conserved first and last residue. The D gene is left open where the match is weak. Clone size is not always given. Where it is, it says once, few, many or a class for expanded clones.

d_gene: -
v_gene: TRBV5-1
j_gene: TRBJ1-2
abundance: -
CDR3nt: TGCGCCAGCAGCCTGGGGAGTAACTATGGCTACACCTTC
CDR3aa: CASSLGSNYGYTF

d_gene: TRBD1
v_gene: TRBV9
j_gene: TRBJ2-7
abundance: -
CDR3nt: TGTGCCAGCAGCGTAGGGGGACAGGCTAACCCGCGGTACTTC
CDR3aa: CASSVGGQANPRYF

d_gene: TRBD2
v_gene: TRBV6-5
j_gene: TRBJ2-1
abundance: once
CDR3nt: TGTGCCAGCAGGCGGGGGGGCAGTGTTTATGAGCAGTTCTTC
CDR3aa: CASRRGGSVYEQFF

d_gene: TRBD2
v_gene: TRBV6-6
j_gene: TRBJ2-7
abundance: once
CDR3nt: TGTGCCAGCAGGGCGGGAGTTAGCTCCTACGAGCAGTACTTC
CDR3aa: CASRAGVSSYEQYF

d_gene: TRBD2
v_gene: TRBV4-1
j_gene: TRBJ2-5
abundance: few
CDR3nt: TGCGCCAGCAGCCAAGATTCAGCGGGAGGGAGAGGAGTAGTGGAGACCCAGTACTTC
CDR3aa: CASSQDSAGGRGVVETQYF

d_gene: -
v_gene: TRBV2
j_gene: TRBJ1-1
abundance: once
CDR3nt: TGTGCCAGCAGTGACAGGGAGAACACTGAAGCTTTCTTT
CDR3aa: CASSDRENTEAFF

d_gene: TRBD2
v_gene: TRBV2
j_gene: TRBJ2-2
abundance: -
CDR3nt: TGTGCCAGCCGGACTAGCGGGCAATCCGGGGAGCTGTTTTTT
CDR3aa: CASRTSGQSGELFF

d_gene: TRBD2
v_gene: TRBV16
j_gene: TRBJ2-1
abundance: -
CDR3nt: TGTGCCAGCAGCCAAAGACTAGCGGGGGGGACCAGCGATGAGCAGTTCTTC
CDR3aa: CASSQRLAGGTSDEQFF

d_gene: TRBD1
v_gene: TRBV5-4
j_gene: TRBJ1-6
abundance: -
CDR3nt: TGTGCCAGCAGCTTGTGGGGACGGACAGGGCGAAATTCACCCCTCCACTTT
CDR3aa: CASSLWGRTGRNSPLHF

d_gene: -
v_gene: TRBV5-7
j_gene: TRBJ1-2
abundance: -
CDR3nt: TGTGCCAGCAGCTTGCGTTCCTTAGACAACGGTTACGACTACACCTTC
CDR3aa: CASSLRSLDNGYDYTF

d_gene: TRBD2
v_gene: TRBV7-2
j_gene: TRBJ2-7
abundance: -
CDR3nt: TGTGCCAGCAGCTCATCGGGGGGGACCTACGAGCAGTACTTC
CDR3aa: CASSSSGGTYEQYF

d_gene: TRBD2
v_gene: TRBV3-1/TRBV3-2
j_gene: TRBJ2-5
abundance: -
CDR3nt: TGTGCCAGCAGCCACGGGACTAGCAGCCAAGAGACCCAGTACTTC
CDR3aa: CASSHGTSSQETQYF

d_gene: -
v_gene: TRBV6-2/TRBV6-3
j_gene: TRBJ2-5
abundance: few
CDR3nt: TGTGCCAGCAGTTACTCCGGGAGTAGCGGGACCCAGTACTTC
CDR3aa: CASSYSGSSGTQYF

d_gene: -
v_gene: TRBV7-9
j_gene: TRBJ1-3
abundance: -
CDR3nt: TGTGCCAGCAGCCCCCCAGGGCGGGGAAACACCATATATTTT
CDR3aa: CASSPPGRGNTIYF

d_gene: TRBD2
v_gene: TRBV5-1
j_gene: TRBJ2-2
abundance: few
CDR3nt: TGCGCCAGCAGCCTCGGGACTAGCGGGGACACCGGGGAGCTGTTTTTT
CDR3aa: CASSLGTSGDTGELFF

d_gene: TRBD1
v_gene: TRBV24-1
j_gene: TRBJ1-4
abundance: few
CDR3nt: TGTGCCAAGTCCCCTCTACCGGGACAGGGGACAGAAAAACTGTTTTTT
CDR3aa: CAKSPLPGQGTEKLFF

d_gene: TRBD1
v_gene: TRBV28
j_gene: TRBJ1-1
abundance: -
CDR3nt: TGTGCCAGCAGTTCACCACAGGGGGCAGAAACTGAAGCTTTCTTT
CDR3aa: CASSSPQGAETEAFF

d_gene: -
v_gene: TRBV6-5
j_gene: TRBJ2-3
abundance: -
CDR3nt: TGTGCCAGCAGCTCATCCCGGGCAGATACGCAGTATTTT
CDR3aa: CASSSSRADTQYF

d_gene: TRBD1
v_gene: TRBV28
j_gene: TRBJ1-5
abundance: -
CDR3nt: TGTGCCTCTGGATCGACAGGGATCGGGAATCAGCCCCAGCATTTT
CDR3aa: CASGSTGIGNQPQHF

d_gene: TRBD1
v_gene: TRBV29-1
j_gene: TRBJ1-1
abundance: few
CDR3nt: TGCAGCGTAGATCTGGCCAGCCTAAGGGGGCCTGAAGCTTTCTTT
CDR3aa: CSVDLASLRGPEAFF

d_gene: -
v_gene: TRBV30
j_gene: TRBJ1-2
abundance: -
CDR3nt: TGTGCCTGGAGCACAGCCTATGGCTACACCTTC
CDR3aa: CAWSTAYGYTF

d_gene: -
v_gene: TRBV7-9
j_gene: TRBJ2-1
abundance: few
CDR3nt: TGTGCCAGCAGCTTAGACTCGCGGAACAATGAGCAGTTCTTC
CDR3aa: CASSLDSRNNEQFF